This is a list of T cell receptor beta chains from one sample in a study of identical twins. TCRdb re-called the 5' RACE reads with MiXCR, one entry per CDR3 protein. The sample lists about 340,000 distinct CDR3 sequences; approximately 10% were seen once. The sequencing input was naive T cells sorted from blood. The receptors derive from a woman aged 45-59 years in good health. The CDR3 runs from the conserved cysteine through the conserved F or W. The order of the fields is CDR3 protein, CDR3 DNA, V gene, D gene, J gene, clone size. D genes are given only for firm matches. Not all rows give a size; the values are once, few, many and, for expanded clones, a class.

CASSQWASGPRTGELFF TGTGCCAGCAGCCAATGGGCTAGCGGGCCCCGTACCGGGGAGCTGTTTTTT TRBV3-1 TRBD2 TRBJ2-2 many
CASSLTGWGTEAFF TGTGCCAGCAGTTTGACAGGATGGGGCACTGAAGCTTTCTTT TRBV27 . TRBJ1-1 .
CASSLGVPYEQYF TGCGCCAGCAGCCTGGGAGTCCCCTACGAGCAGTACTTC TRBV5-1 . TRBJ2-7 .
CAWAAAVSGELFF TGTGCCTGGGCGGCTGCTGTCTCCGGGGAGCTGTTTTTT TRBV30 . TRBJ2-2 .
CASSLTGASTDTQYF TGTGCCAGCAGCTTAACGGGGGCTAGCACAGATACGCAGTATTTT TRBV7-8 . TRBJ2-3 many
CASSLSARDTIYF TGTGCCAGCAGCTTATCAGCTCGGGACACCATATATTTT TRBV7-9 . TRBJ1-3 many
CASSPYRDKGYEQYF TGTGCCAGCTCACCCTACCGGGACAAGGGCTACGAGCAGTACTTC TRBV18 . TRBJ2-7 few
CASSSLGASTDTQYF TGCGCCAGCAGCTCCTTAGGGGCTAGCACAGATACGCAGTATTTT TRBV5-1 . TRBJ2-3 .
CASRTSGINEQFF TGCGCCAGCAGGACTAGCGGGATCAATGAGCAGTTCTTC TRBV5-1 TRBD2 TRBJ2-1 many
CASSQQGRGTEAFF TGTGCCAGCAGTCAACAGGGAAGGGGCACTGAAGCTTTCTTT TRBV6-5 . TRBJ1-1 many
CASSWAPPGSDSPLHF TGCGCCAGCAGCTGGGCTCCCCCAGGGAGTGATTCACCCCTCCACTTT TRBV5-1 . TRBJ1-6 few
CASSFGTDATNEKLFF TGTGCCAGCAGTTTTGGGACAGATGCAACTAATGAAAAACTGTTTTTT TRBV28 TRBD1 TRBJ1-4 many
CASSLASVVTDTQYF TGTGCCAGCAGCTTAGCGAGTGTGGTTACAGATACGCAGTATTTT TRBV7-9 . TRBJ2-3 .
CASSLIPWWREGLVNEQFF TGTGCCAGCAGTTTAATACCCTGGTGGCGGGAGGGCCTAGTAAATGAGCAGTTCTTC TRBV12-3/TRBV12-4 TRBD2 TRBJ2-1 many
CASSLIVANYGYTF TGTGCCAGCAGCTTGATCGTGGCAAACTATGGCTACACCTTC TRBV5-5 . TRBJ1-2 .
CASSLEISSYNEQFF TGTGCCAGCAGCTTAGAGATATCATCCTACAATGAGCAGTTCTTC TRBV7-9 . TRBJ2-1 few
CASSLGQLNTEAFF TGCGCCAGCAGCTTGGGACAGTTGAACACTGAAGCTTTCTTT TRBV7-9 TRBD1 TRBJ1-1 many
CASSQDGGQMNTEAFF TGCGCCAGCAGCCAAGATGGGGGACAGATGAACACTGAAGCTTTCTTT TRBV4-1 TRBD1 TRBJ1-1 many
CASSESGLALLRTGELFF TGTGCCAGCAGTGAGAGTGGGCTAGCGCTGCTCCGCACCGGGGAGCTGTTTTTT TRBV2 . TRBJ2-2 .
CSVWEGSGNTIYF TGCAGCGTTTGGGAGGGGTCTGGAAACACCATATATTTT TRBV29-1 . TRBJ1-3 few
CSARGGPGTANTGELFF TGCAGTGCTAGAGGGGGCCCCGGGACTGCGAACACCGGGGAGCTGTTTTTT TRBV20-1 . TRBJ2-2 few
CASSFGRGTSGVYNEQFF TGTGCCAGCAGCTTCGGGAGGGGGACTAGCGGGGTGTACAATGAGCAGTTCTTC TRBV11-2 TRBD2 TRBJ2-1 .
CASSLVPGKSPGANVLTF TGTGCCAGCAGCTTAGTTCCAGGGAAGTCCCCTGGGGCCAACGTCCTGACTTTC TRBV7-9 . TRBJ2-6 few
CASNKGGNNQPQHF TGTGCCAGCAACAAGGGGGGGAACAATCAGCCCCAGCATTTT TRBV12-3/TRBV12-4 . TRBJ1-5 few
CSAARSAGELFF TGCAGTGCCGCAAGGAGCGCCGGGGAGCTGTTTTTT TRBV20-1 . TRBJ2-2 few
CASSPMTSGVSTDTQYF TGTGCCAGCAGTCCAATGACTAGCGGGGTTAGCACAGATACGCAGTATTTT TRBV28 TRBD2 TRBJ2-3 few
CASSDRGVDEKLFF TGTGCCAGCAGCGACAGGGGTGTGGATGAAAAACTGTTTTTT TRBV27 TRBD1 TRBJ1-4 .
CASSEAFGSGFSYNEQFF TGTGCCAGCAGTGAAGCATTTGGGAGCGGATTCTCCTACAATGAGCAGTTCTTC TRBV2 . TRBJ2-1 few
CASSYSFRDTQYF TGTGCCAGCAGTTACTCGTTTCGAGATACGCAGTATTTT TRBV6-6 . TRBJ2-3 few
CASSQERAAPYNEQFF TGTGCCAGCAGCCAAGAGAGGGCGGCGCCGTACAATGAGCAGTTCTTC TRBV4-2 . TRBJ2-1 .
CSARDLRTFSYNEQFF TGCAGTGCTAGAGATTTGAGAACTTTCTCCTACAATGAGCAGTTCTTC TRBV20-1 . TRBJ2-1 few
CASSYPGLALNEQFF TGTGCCAGCAGTTATCCGGGACTAGCGCTGAATGAGCAGTTCTTC TRBV27 TRBD2 TRBJ2-1 few
CASSQDRAGKGTQYF TGTGCCAGCAGCCAAGATAGGGCGGGGAAAGGGACCCAGTACTTC TRBV3-1 . TRBJ2-5 .
CAGAGGQETQYF TGTGCCGGGGCAGGGGGACAAGAGACCCAGTACTTC TRBV7-9 TRBD1 TRBJ2-5 .
CASSSGLANEKLFF TGTGCCAGCAGCTCCGGTTTGGCTAATGAAAAACTGTTTTTT TRBV7-9 . TRBJ1-4 many
CASSDGGELFF TGTGCCAGCAGCGACGGCGGGGAGCTGTTTTTT TRBV9 . TRBJ2-2 many
CATSDPGQGDHEQYF TGTGCCACCAGTGATCCTGGACAGGGGGACCACGAGCAGTACTTC TRBV24-1 TRBD1 TRBJ2-7 .
CASSRTSGRPSEQYF TGTGCCAGCAGCCGGACTAGCGGGAGACCCTCCGAGCAGTACTTC TRBV12-3/TRBV12-4 TRBD2 TRBJ2-7 few
CASSQDPGGNGNTIYF TGCGCCAGCAGCCAAGATCCCGGGGGAAACGGAAACACCATATATTTT TRBV4-1 . TRBJ1-3 .
CASSDSDSAGTQYF TGTGCCAGCAGTGACTCTGACTCGGCCGGTACGCAGTATTTT TRBV6-4 . TRBJ2-3 .
CASSLPLRAGGETQYF TGTGCCAGCAGCCTCCCCCTCAGGGCGGGAGGGGAGACCCAGTACTTC TRBV7-8 TRBD2 TRBJ2-5 many
CSVEEWANEQFF TGCAGCGTTGAAGAATGGGCCAATGAGCAGTTCTTC TRBV29-1 . TRBJ2-1 few
CASSKVPGQGPLSYGYTF TGTGCCAGCAGCAAAGTCCCGGGACAGGGGCCCCTATCGTATGGCTACACCTTC TRBV21-1 . TRBJ1-2 few
CASSFMGQSNGYTF TGTGCCAGCAGTTTTATGGGGCAGTCTAATGGCTACACCTTC TRBV27 . TRBJ1-2 few
CASGTTEAFF TGTGCCAGCGGGACGACTGAAGCTTTCTTT TRBV6-2/TRBV6-3 . TRBJ1-1 .
CASMNPGSSYEQYF TGCGCCAGTATGAATCCGGGATCTTCCTACGAGCAGTACTTC TRBV5-1 . TRBJ2-7 few
CASSFGIRETQYF TGTGCCAGCAGCTTTGGTATCCGAGAGACCCAGTACTTC TRBV7-9 . TRBJ2-5 .
CAWSGWASGPTDTQYF TGTGCCTGGAGCGGTTGGGCTAGCGGGCCCACAGATACGCAGTATTTT TRBV30 TRBD2 TRBJ2-3 few
CASSLSLAGAGETQYF TGTGCCAGCAGTTTGTCCCTAGCGGGAGCAGGAGAGACCCAGTACTTC TRBV28 TRBD2 TRBJ2-5 few
CASSGQHNQPQHF TGTGCCAGCAGCGGACAGCATAATCAGCCCCAGCATTTT TRBV7-2 . TRBJ1-5 many
CATRTSGSPNEQFF TGTGCCACTAGAACTAGCGGGAGTCCCAATGAGCAGTTCTTC TRBV24-1 TRBD2 TRBJ2-1 .
CSAIAPSSSYNEQFF TGCAGTGCTATAGCTCCAAGCAGCTCCTACAATGAGCAGTTCTTC TRBV20-1 . TRBJ2-1 many
CASSPLDGTDTQYF TGTGCCAGCAGCCCACTGGACGGCACAGATACGCAGTATTTT TRBV11-2 . TRBJ2-3 few
CASSEGGEETQYF TGTGCCAGCAGTGAAGGGGGGGAGGAGACCCAGTACTTC TRBV25-1 TRBD2 TRBJ2-5 many
CASSQVLGIGTSGNEQFF TGCGCCAGCAGCCAAGTACTAGGGATCGGGACTAGCGGGAATGAGCAGTTCTTC TRBV4-1 TRBD2 TRBJ2-1 .
CSARWGGGTDTQYF TGCAGTGCTAGGTGGGGAGGGGGCACAGATACGCAGTATTTT TRBV20-1 TRBD2 TRBJ2-3 few
CAISESWGNTGELFF TGTGCCATCAGTGAGTCCTGGGGAAACACCGGGGAGCTGTTTTTT TRBV10-3 . TRBJ2-2 .
CASALLIGQGIYEQYF TGTGCCAGCGCACTATTGATAGGACAGGGGATCTACGAGCAGTACTTC TRBV27 TRBD1 TRBJ2-7 few
CASSPSGIRFGDEQFF TGCGCCAGCAGCCCTAGCGGGATCCGCTTCGGGGATGAGCAGTTCTTC TRBV5-1 TRBD2 TRBJ2-1 .